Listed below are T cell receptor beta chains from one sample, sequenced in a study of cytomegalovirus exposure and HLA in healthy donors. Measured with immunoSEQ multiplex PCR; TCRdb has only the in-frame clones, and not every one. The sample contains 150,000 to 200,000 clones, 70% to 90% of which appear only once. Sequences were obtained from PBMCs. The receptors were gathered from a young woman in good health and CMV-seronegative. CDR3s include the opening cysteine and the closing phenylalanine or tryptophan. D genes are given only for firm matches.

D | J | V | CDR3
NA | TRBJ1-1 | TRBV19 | CASSPTGLRTLTEAFF
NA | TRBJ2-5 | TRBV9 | CASSVGISTGETQYF
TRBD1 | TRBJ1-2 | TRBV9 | CASNGQGSSMGYTF
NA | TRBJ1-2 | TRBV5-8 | CASSSFLRDGYTF
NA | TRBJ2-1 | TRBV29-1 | CSVEGQRKYNEQFF
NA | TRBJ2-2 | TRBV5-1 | CASSLATLNTGELFF
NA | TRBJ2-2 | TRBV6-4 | CASSDSTETGELFF
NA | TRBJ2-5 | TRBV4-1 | CASSWDKNQETQYF
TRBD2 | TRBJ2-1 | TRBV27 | CASSLSPGLAGYEQFF
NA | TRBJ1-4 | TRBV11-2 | CASRRRQTPRLNEKLFF
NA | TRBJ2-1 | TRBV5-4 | CASSPRSYNEQFF
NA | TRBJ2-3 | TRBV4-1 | CASSQVRGGSDTQYF
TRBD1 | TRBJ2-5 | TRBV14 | CASSQEARGLLETQYF
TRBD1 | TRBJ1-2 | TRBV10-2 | CASSEGGTGLTNYGYTF
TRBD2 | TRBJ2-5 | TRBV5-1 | CASKELADQETQYF
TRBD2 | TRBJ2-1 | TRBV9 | CASSVAGLAGVHEQFF
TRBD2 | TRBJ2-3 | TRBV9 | CASTTGTSGRWGTDTQYF
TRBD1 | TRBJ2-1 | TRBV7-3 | CASSSQGQGINEQFF
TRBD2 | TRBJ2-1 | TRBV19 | CASSILGGRVNNEQFF
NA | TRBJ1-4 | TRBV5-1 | CASSSVSSNEKLFF
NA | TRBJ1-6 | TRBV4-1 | CASSQERGSYNSPLHF
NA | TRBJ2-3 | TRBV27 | CASSFEGRRDTQYF
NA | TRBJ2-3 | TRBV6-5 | CASSYSRGDTQYF
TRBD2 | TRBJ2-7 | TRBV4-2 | CASSQVRASGLYEQYF
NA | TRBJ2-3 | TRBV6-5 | CAGSYSGPSDTQYF
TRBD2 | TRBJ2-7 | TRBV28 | CASSPHGTSGSVWFEQYF
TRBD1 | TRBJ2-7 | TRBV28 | CASRETGGLDAGYEQYF
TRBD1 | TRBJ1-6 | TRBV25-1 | CASSFDRGNSPLHF